This T cell receptor beta chain was documented in a study of OX40 agonist ivuxolimab in advanced cancers. Whole-study findings and limits: CD8+ T cells showed, on average, more clonal expansion than CD4+ cells.

With respect to this clone: Its antigen is as yet unknown.

In germline, CDR1 is SEHNR, CDR2 FQNEAQ (reference sequence). The CDR3 loop spans 15 amino acids. The V gene end was trimmed by 5 bases and the J gene end by 8 bases; junction bases not matched to a gene: 8. Measured with immunoSEQ multiplex PCR; TCRdb has only the in-frame clones, and not every one. The table shows 70,000 to 85,000 clones, with roughly nine tenths occurring only once. The TCR originated in an adult with an advanced solid tumor such as melanoma, head and neck, liver or kidney cancer. The chain carries TRBV7-9 and TRBJ2-2; 10 bases are shared with TRBD2. Here the sequenced sample was CD4+ or CD8+ T cells sorted from blood, taken in a trial of the OX40 agonist ivuxolimab. This CDR3 is CASSLRLAGKGELFF. CDR3 in DNA: TGTGCCAGCAGCCTCCGACTAGCGGGTAAAGGGGAGCTGTTTTTT.